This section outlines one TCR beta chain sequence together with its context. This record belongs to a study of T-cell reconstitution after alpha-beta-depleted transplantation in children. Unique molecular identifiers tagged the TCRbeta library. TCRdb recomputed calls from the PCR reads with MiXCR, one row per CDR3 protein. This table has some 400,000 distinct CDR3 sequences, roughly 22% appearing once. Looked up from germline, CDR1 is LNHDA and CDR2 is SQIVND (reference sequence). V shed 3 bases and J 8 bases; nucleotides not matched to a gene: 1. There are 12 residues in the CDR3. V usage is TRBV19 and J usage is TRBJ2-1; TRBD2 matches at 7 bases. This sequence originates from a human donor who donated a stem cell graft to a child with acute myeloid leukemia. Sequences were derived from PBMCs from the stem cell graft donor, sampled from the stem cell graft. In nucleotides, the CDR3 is TGTGCCAGTAGTATTCGGGGGGATGAGCAGTTCTTC. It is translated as CASSIRGDEQFF.